This T cell receptor (beta chain) emerged from a study of blood T cells in healthy people across ages (dated by TCRdb to about 2015). Regarding the study in general: Template switching captured roughly one uniquely barcoded TCR beta cDNA molecule per two T cells in model experiments. Using deep sequencing normalized with unique cDNA molecular identifiers, the study measured how TCR beta repertoire diversity changes with age. Using the same blood draw, the study looked at two additional independent replicas of 1 million unique cDNA reads for two donors, one aged 18 to 30 and the other aged 80 or older. Four age groups were formed from the donors: young (average 16 years), middle-aged (less than 40), aged (approximately 60) and long-lived (about 80). Summary of the overall study and its limitations: Estimates of total diversity based on one million sequenced T cells were considered lower bounds and underestimates. There was a strong correlation between observed TCR beta diversity and the percentage of naive T cells measured by flow cytometry. Compared with the aged group, the long-lived group had more naive CD4+ T cells, fewer expanded clones and increased TCR diversity, suggesting age selection. Bulk unsorted PBMC profiling prevented conclusive comparison of naive and antigen-experienced compartments. Observed TCR beta diversity per million T cells fell roughly linearly with age, and a significant reduction was already apparent by age roughly 40. Donor CMV infection status was unknown, potentially confounding age-related changes in expanded clonotypes.

Spanning cysteine to phenylalanine, the CDR3 consists of 18 amino acids. CDR3 DNA is the only sequence kept; it has 54 bases, read in frame from the first base. Trimmed from V: 1 base; trimmed from J: 0 bases; junction bases lacking a gene match: 5. CDR1 and CDR2, looked up from the germline V gene (reference sequence), are DFQATT and SNEGSKA. The library relied on 5' RACE. The sequencer listed for this sample is Illumina HiSeq 2500. A second about 7 to 11 cycle PCR used a sample-barcoded 5' primer and a J-beta primer mix. A unique molecular identifier was introduced onto each TCR beta cDNA molecule by a template-switch 5' adaptor carrying 12 random nucleotides. At least 3 million CDR3-containing paired-end reads were obtained from each sample. First-strand cDNA was synthesized from all RNA with the Mint cDNA synthesis kit, primed by a TRBC-specific oligonucleotide. After uracil-DNA glycosylase treatment, a first 18-cycle PCR used universal primers M1SS and BC2_uni_R on all cDNA. Processing in the source paper ran as follows. Normalization of each sample was performed by random selection of 1 million high-quality reads, each carrying a distinct molecular identifier. Reads with shared molecular identifiers were discarded instead of being binned into consensus sequences. CDR3 identification, clonotype clustering and error correction used MiTCR with a Q25 quality threshold and the strictest error-elimination algorithm. Lower-bound total TCR beta diversity was estimated with a nonparametric unseen species model using Euler transformation. TCRdb reworked the public reads: Q25 trimming with fastp, MiXCR clone assembly, productive beta chains retained. For every CDR3 protein sequence, its rows merge into one entry that carries the most common genes and DNA. TCRdb's processing, not the authors' own work, is the source of the V and J calls. In all, the sample holds around 1,000,000 distinct CDR3 sequences, and 20% to 25% of those were seen once. The ten largest clones add up to about 0.69% of the sample.

Systemically healthy Caucasian individuals from Russia, 39 in total and aged roughly 6 to 100 years, were included as donors. Each donor gave 8.5 to 10 milliliters of peripheral blood, collected into EDTA-treated Vacutainer tubes. PBMCs were isolated by Ficoll-Paque density-gradient centrifugation, with at least 7 million obtained per sample. Total RNA was extracted from PBMCs with Trizol reagent, with at least 6 micrograms obtained per sample. For every donor, flow cytometry on a PBMC aliquot measured the percentage of naive CD45RAhigh/CD27high T cells. Comment on this clonotype: The specificity of this receptor is unknown. The input lacks base qualities; no much larger clone sits a single base away.

The sample was also linked to a second study, of T cells of mothers and their children. The second study's paper adds: Nine systemically healthy Caucasian individuals served as donors, namely three mothers together with their six children. cDNA synthesis used all of the extracted RNA, with approximately 1.4 ug of RNA in each 15 ul reaction. Sample barcodes and 2-4 random nucleotides were added via the M1S primer in the second PCR. Over 8 million TCR beta CDR3 reads came from each mother, compared with around 3 million reads from each child. Thymic selection shapes the output of TCR recombination in a similar way in related and unrelated pairs, and inherited differences have a minor effect. Normalized repertoire overlap was always slightly but never significantly higher in related than unrelated mother-child pairs. No persistent microchimeric T cell clones were found, with a detection sensitivity of roughly 99 clones per million clonotypes. The study used deep NGS to compare TCR beta repertoires of mothers and children, seeking features distinguishing related mother-child pairs from unrelated individuals. On average, the children were around 11 +/- 4 years old, while the mothers were about 40 +/- 4 years old. After adapters were ligated using NEBNext reagents, the libraries underwent 100+100 nt paired-end sequencing on an Illumina HiSeq 2000. Mother and child libraries were prepared a month apart and sequenced in separate runs to prevent cross-contamination. For each donor, between about 500,000 and 2,200,000 distinct TCR beta clonotypes were identified. Naive TCR beta clonotypes were estimated from low-frequency clonotypes matched to each donor's FACS-determined naive share, without sorting.

This sequence uses TRBV20-1 and TRBJ2-4, with 14 bases in between that match TRBD2. The receptor comes from a girl aged 2 to 10 in good health. Sequences were obtained from blood. The sequence in DNA is TGCAGTGCTAGAGGGACTAGCGGGGGGTTACTAGCCAAAAACATTCAGTACTTC. It specifies CSARGTSGGLLAKNIQYF.